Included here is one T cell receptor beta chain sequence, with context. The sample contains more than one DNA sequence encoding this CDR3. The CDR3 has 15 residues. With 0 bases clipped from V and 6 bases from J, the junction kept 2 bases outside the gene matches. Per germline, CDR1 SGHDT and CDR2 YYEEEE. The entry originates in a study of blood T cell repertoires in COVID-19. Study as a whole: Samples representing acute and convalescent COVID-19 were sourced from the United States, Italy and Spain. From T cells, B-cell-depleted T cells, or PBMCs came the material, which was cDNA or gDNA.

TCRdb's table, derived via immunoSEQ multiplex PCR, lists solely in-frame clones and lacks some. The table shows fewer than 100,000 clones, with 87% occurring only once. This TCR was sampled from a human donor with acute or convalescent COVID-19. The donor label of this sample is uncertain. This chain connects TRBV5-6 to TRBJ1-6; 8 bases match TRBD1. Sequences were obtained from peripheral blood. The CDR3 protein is CASSLGDRGNSPLHF. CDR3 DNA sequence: TGTGCCAGCAGCTTGGGCGACAGGGGTAATTCACCCCTCCACTTT. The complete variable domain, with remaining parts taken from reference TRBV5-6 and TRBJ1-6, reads DAGVTQSPTHLIKTRGQQVTLRCSPKSGHDTVSWYQQALGQGPQFIFQYYEEEERQRGNFPDRFSGHQFPNYSSELNVNALLLGDSALYLCASSLGDRGNSPLHFGNGTRLTVT.